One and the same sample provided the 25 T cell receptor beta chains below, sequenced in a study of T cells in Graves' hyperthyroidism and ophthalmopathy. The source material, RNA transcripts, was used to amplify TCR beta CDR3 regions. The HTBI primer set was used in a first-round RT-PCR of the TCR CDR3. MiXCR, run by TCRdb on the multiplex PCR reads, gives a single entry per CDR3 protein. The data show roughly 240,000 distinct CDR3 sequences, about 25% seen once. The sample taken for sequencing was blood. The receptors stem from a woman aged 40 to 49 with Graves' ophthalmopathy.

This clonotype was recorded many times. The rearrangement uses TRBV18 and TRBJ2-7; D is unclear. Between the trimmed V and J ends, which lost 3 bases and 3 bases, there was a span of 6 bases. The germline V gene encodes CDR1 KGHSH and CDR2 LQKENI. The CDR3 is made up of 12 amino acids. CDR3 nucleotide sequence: TGTGCCAGCTCACCTTTCAGCTACGAGCAGTACTTC. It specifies CASSPFSYEQYF.

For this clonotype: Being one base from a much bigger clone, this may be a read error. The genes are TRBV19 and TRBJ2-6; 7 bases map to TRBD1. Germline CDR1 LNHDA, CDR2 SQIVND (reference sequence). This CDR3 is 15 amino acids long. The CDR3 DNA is TGTGTCAGTAGTATCACAGGGGTTGGGGCCAACGTCCTGACTTTC. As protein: CVSSITGVGANVLTF.

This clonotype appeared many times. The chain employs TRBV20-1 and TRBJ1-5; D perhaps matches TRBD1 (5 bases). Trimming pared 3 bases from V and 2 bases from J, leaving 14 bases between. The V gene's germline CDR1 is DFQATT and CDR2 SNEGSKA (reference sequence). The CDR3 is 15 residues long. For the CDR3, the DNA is TGCAGTGCTAGTACGGGGGTTTGGGGCAATCAGCCCCAGCATTTT. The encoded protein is CSASTGVWGNQPQHF.

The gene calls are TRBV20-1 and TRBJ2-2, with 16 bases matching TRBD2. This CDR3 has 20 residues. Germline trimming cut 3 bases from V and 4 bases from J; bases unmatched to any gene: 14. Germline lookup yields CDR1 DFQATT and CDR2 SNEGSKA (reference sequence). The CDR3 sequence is CSARPPGLAGGRRITGELFF. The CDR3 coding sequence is TGCAGTGCTAGGCCTCCGGGACTAGCGGGAGGGAGGAGAATCACCGGGGAGCTGTTTTTT.

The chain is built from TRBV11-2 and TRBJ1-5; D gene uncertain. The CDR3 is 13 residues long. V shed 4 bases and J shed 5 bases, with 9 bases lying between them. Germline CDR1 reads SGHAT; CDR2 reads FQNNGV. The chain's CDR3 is CASSSAPHQPQHF. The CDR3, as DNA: TGTGCCAGCAGCTCTGCCCCTCATCAGCCCCAGCATTTT.

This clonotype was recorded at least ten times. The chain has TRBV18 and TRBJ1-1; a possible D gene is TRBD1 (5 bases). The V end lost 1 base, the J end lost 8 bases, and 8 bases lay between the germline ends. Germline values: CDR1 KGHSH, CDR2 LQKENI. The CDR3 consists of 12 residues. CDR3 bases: TGTGCCAGCTCACCACAGGGACCCGAAGCTTTCTTT. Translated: CASSPQGPEAFF.

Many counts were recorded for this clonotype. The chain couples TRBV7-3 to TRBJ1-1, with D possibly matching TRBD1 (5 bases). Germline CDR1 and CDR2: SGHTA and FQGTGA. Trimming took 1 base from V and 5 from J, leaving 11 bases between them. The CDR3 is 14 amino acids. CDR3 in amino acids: CASSLIGGWTEAFF. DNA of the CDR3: TGTGCCAGCAGCTTAATTGGGGGATGGACTGAAGCTTTCTTT.

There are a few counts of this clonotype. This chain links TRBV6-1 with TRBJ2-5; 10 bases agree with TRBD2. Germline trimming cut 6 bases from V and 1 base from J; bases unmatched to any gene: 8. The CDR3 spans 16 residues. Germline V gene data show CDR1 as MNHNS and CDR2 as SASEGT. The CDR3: CASSNQAGGGQETQYF. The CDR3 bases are TGTGCCAGCAGCAACCAAGCGGGAGGGGGCCAAGAGACCCAGTACTTC.

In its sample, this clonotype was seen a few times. In DNA form, the CDR3 reads TGTGCCTGGAGTCTCTGGCAGGAGGGGAACGAGCAGTACTTC. The encoded protein is CAWSLWQEGNEQYF. The chain links TRBV30 to TRBJ2-7; D possibly corresponds to TRBD2 (6 bases). V lost 2 bases and J 5 bases, leaving 16 bases between the germline ends. CDR1 GTSNPN and CDR2 SVGIG come from the germline V gene (reference sequence). The CDR3 consists of 14 residues.

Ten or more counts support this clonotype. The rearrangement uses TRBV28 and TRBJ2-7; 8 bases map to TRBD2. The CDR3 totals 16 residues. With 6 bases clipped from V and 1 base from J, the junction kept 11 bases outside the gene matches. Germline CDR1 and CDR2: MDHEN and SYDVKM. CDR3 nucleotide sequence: TGTGCCAGCAGCACCCCCCTCGGACTAGCTTCCTACGAGCAGTACTTC. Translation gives CASSTPLGLASYEQYF.

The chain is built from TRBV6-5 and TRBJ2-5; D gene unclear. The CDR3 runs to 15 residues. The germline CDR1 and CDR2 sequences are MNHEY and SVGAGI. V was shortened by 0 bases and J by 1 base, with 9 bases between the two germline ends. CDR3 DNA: TGTGCCAGCAGTTACTCGATTGGCATCCAAGAGACCCAGTACTTC. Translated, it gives CASSYSIGIQETQYF.

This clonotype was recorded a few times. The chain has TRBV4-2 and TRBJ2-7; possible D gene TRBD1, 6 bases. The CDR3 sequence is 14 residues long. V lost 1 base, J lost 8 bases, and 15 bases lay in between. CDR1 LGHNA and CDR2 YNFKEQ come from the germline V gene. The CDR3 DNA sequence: TGTGCCAGCAGCCAAGGTCGACAGGCAGCAAAGCAGTACTTC. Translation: CASSQGRQAAKQYF.

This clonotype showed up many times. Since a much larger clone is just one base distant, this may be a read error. In nucleotides, the CDR3 is TGTGCCATCGAGGGCAGCTCCTACGAGCAGTACTTC. This encodes CAIEGSSYEQYF. The gene calls are TRBV10-3 and TRBJ2-7; a possible D gene is TRBD2 (5 bases). Trimming removed 8 bases at V and 0 bases at J, with 8 bases between. The germline CDR1 and CDR2 sequences are ENHRY and SYGVKD. CDR3 length: 12 amino acids.

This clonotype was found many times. The CDR3 coding sequence is TGTGCCAGCAGCTTAGATGCTGGGGCCAACGTCCTGACTTTC. Its translation is CASSLDAGANVLTF. The V gene is TRBV11-3, the J gene TRBJ2-6; D gene unclear. Trimming cost V 0 bases and J 2 bases, with 2 bases left between them. The V gene's germline CDR1 is SGHNT and CDR2 YENEEA. The CDR3 consists of 14 residues. Based on the CDR3 plus reference TRBV11-3 and TRBJ2-6, the full variable domain is EAGVVQSPRYKIIEKKQPVAFWCNPISGHNTLYWYLQNLGQGPELLIRYENEEAVDDSQLPKDRFSAERLKGVDSTLKIQPAELGDSAVYLCASSLDAGANVLTFGAGSRLTVL.

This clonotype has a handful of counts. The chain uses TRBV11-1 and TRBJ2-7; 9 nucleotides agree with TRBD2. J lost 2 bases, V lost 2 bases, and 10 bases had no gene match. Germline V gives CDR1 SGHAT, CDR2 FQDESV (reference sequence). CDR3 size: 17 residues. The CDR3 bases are TGTGCCAGCAGCTTATCTGCAGCGGGAGGCCGAGCCTACGAGCAGTACTTC. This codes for CASSLSAAGGRAYEQYF.

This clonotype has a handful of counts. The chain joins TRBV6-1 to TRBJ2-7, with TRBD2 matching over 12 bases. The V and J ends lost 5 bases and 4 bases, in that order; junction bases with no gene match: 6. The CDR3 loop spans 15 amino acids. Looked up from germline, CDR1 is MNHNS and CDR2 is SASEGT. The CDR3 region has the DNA TGTGCCAGCAGTAAGACTAGCGGGAGTGTTTACGAGCAGTACTTC. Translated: CASSKTSGSVYEQYF.

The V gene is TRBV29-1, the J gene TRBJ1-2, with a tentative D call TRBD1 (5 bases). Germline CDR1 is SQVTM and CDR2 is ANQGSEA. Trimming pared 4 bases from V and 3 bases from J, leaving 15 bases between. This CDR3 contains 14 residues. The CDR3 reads CSVGGRVTDYGYTF. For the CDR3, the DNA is TGCAGCGTTGGGGGCCGCGTTACCGACTATGGCTACACCTTC.

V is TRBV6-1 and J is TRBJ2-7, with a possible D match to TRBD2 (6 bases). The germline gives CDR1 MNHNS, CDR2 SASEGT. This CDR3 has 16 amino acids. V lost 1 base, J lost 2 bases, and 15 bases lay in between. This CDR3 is CASSEVRRGPPYEQYF. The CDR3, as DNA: TGTGCCAGCAGTGAAGTTCGGCGGGGACCTCCCTACGAGCAGTACTTC.

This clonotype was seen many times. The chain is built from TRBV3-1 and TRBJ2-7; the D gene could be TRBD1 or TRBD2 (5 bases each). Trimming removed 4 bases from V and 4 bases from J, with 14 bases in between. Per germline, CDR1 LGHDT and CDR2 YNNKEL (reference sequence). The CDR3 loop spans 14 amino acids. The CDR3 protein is CASSPGTQPYEQYF. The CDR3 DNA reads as TGTGCCAGCAGCCCCGGGACGCAACCGTACGAGCAGTACTTC.

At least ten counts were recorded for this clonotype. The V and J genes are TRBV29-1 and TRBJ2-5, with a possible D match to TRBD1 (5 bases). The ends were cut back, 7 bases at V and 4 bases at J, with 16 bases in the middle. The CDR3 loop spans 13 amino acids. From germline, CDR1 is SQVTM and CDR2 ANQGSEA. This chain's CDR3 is CSAEDQGSETQYF. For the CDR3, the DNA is TGCAGCGCCGAGGACCAGGGATCAGAGACCCAGTACTTC.

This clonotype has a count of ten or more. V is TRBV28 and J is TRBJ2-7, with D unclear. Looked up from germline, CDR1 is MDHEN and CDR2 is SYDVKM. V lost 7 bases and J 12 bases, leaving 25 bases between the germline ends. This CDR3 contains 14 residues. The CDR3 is CASKLTDYDNGLYF. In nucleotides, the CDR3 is TGTGCCAGCAAGTTAACGGATTACGATAATGGGCTGTACTTC.

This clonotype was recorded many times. The CDR3 sequence: CASSLFRTANSPLHF. In DNA, the CDR3 is TGTGCCAGCAGTTTGTTCCGGACAGCTAATTCACCCCTCCACTTT. The rearrangement uses TRBV28 and TRBJ1-6, with D tentatively TRBD1 (6 bases). Trimming stripped 3 bases from V and 6 bases from J, with 12 bases between. The germline gives CDR1 MDHEN, CDR2 SYDVKM. The CDR3 has 15 amino acids.

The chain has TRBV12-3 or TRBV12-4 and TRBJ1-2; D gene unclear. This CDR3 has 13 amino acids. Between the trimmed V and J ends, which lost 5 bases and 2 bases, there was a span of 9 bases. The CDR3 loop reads CASSRAENYGYTF. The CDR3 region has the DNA TGTGCCAGCAGTAGAGCAGAAAACTATGGCTACACCTTC.

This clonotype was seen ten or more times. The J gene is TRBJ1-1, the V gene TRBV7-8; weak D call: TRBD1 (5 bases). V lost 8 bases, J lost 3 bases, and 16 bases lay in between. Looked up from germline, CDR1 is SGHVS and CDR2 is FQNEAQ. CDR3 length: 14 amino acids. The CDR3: CASAQGPQDTEAFF. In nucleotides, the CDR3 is TGTGCCAGCGCGCAGGGTCCACAGGACACTGAAGCTTTCTTT.

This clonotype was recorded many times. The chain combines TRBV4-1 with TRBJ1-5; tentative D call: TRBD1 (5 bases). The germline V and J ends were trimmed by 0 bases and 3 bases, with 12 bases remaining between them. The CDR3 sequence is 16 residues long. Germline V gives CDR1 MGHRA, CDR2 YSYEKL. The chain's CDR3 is CASSQDGAAYNQPQHF. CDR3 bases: TGCGCCAGCAGCCAAGATGGGGCAGCGTACAATCAGCCCCAGCATTTT.